Below are 22 T cell receptor beta chains sequenced from a single sample in a study of CD8 T cells in Susac syndrome. An amount of RNA that ranged from roughly 0.5 to 1 ug was reverse transcribed with random hexamers. TCRdb ran MiXCR on the immunoSEQ multiplex PCR reads and lists one entry per CDR3 protein. The sample consists of 95,000 to 150,000 distinct CDR3 sequences, roughly 94% of them appearing once. The sequenced sample was CD8+ T cells from PBMCs. These receptors all stem from a human donor with Susac syndrome.

This sequence joins TRBV7-9 and TRBJ1-1, with unresolved D. The V end lost 11 bases, the J end lost 0 bases, and 10 bases lay between the germline ends. The CDR3 spans 12 residues. Germline CDR1 is SEHNR and CDR2 is FQNEAQ (reference sequence). In DNA form, the CDR3 reads TGTGCCGGGTACGGGTTGAACACTGAAGCTTTCTTT. Protein: CAGYGLNTEAFF.

The chain is built from TRBV9 and TRBJ2-5, with 8 bases fitting TRBD1. The CDR3 covers 16 residues. Germline lookup yields CDR1 SGDLS and CDR2 YYNGEE. The ends lost 4 bases at V and 2 bases at J; junction bases unmatched: 10. CDR3 nucleotides: TGTGCCAGCAGCTCCAACCGGGACAGGAGACAAGAGACCCAGTACTTC. It is translated as CASSSNRDRRQETQYF.

The chain employs TRBV29-1 and TRBJ2-3; D is possibly TRBD1 (6 bases). CDR1 and CDR2 from the germline V gene are SQVTM and ANQGSEA. The CDR3 sequence is 13 residues long. Trimming cost V 6 bases and J 2 bases, with 12 bases left between them. In DNA, the CDR3 is TGCAGCGTGACCAGGGGAGTCACAGATACGCAGTATTTT. This gives the protein CSVTRGVTDTQYF.

The chain joins TRBV4-2 to TRBJ2-5, with D perhaps matching TRBD1 or TRBD2 (6 bases each). Deletions cut 0 bases from V and 5 bases from J, with 19 bases between. The CDR3 extends over 17 amino acids. Germline lookup yields CDR1 LGHNA and CDR2 YNFKEQ. CDR3 in amino acids: CASSQEGAGSGSETQYF. CDR3 DNA: TGTGCCAGCAGCCAAGAGGGGGCGGGGAGTGGTTCGGAGACCCAGTACTTC.

The chain carries TRBV30 and TRBJ1-2; a possible D gene is TRBD1 (6 bases). Trimming took 7 bases from V and 4 from J, leaving 10 bases between them. Germline CDR1 and CDR2: GTSNPN and SVGIG (reference sequence). This CDR3 is 11 amino acids long. The CDR3 region is CALTGVYGYTF. CDR3 DNA: TGTGCCTTGACAGGAGTCTATGGCTACACCTTC. Full variable domain (outside the CDR3, taken from reference TRBV30 and TRBJ1-2): SQTIHQWPATLVQPVGSPLSLECTVEGTSNPNLYWYRQAAGRGLQLLFYSVGIGQISSEVPQNLSASRPQDRQFILSSKKLLLSDSGFYLCALTGVYGYTFGSGTRLTVV.

The chain joins TRBV3-1 to TRBJ2-1; D may correspond to TRBD1 or TRBD2 (5 bases each). Germline-derived CDR1 and CDR2 are LGHDT and YNNKEL (reference sequence). The germline V and J ends were trimmed by 1 base and 8 bases, with 6 bases remaining between them. The CDR3 consists of 12 residues. CDR3 amino acids: CASSQGGDEQFF. Here the CDR3 DNA reads TGTGCCAGCAGCCAAGGAGGGGATGAGCAGTTCTTC.

The chain joins TRBV15 to TRBJ1-1; D is undetermined. CDR1 is LNHNV and CDR2 is YYDKDF in the germline V gene (reference sequence). The CDR3 covers 14 residues. The V end was cut by 1 base, the J end by 5 bases, with 11 bases between. The CDR3 DNA follows: TGTGCCACCAGCAGAGTCGAGCGTGGTACTGAAGCTTTCTTT. Protein sequence: CATSRVERGTEAFF.

The chain couples TRBV29-1 to TRBJ1-1; D not certain. The CDR3 consists of 11 residues. V was shortened by 5 bases and J by 3 bases, with 7 bases between the two germline ends. From germline, CDR1 is SQVTM and CDR2 ANQGSEA. CDR3 residues: CSVTLDTEAFF. CDR3 coding DNA: TGCAGCGTTACCTTGGACACTGAAGCTTTCTTT.

The chain joins TRBV4-1 to TRBJ1-1, with D hard to call. Trimming removed 0 bases from V and 0 bases from J, with 11 bases in between. The germline V gene encodes CDR1 MGHRA and CDR2 YSYEKL. The CDR3 extends over 16 amino acids. The CDR3 loop reads CASSQDLGRLNTEAFF. The CDR3 DNA is TGCGCCAGCAGCCAAGATCTCGGCCGTCTGAACACTGAAGCTTTCTTT.

The rearrangement joins TRBV29-1 to TRBJ2-1; no clear D. This CDR3 has 15 residues. V lost 6 bases to trimming and J lost 0 bases, with 15 bases between them. Germline CDR1 SQVTM, CDR2 ANQGSEA. The CDR3 loop reads CSVGPGSVSYNEQFF. The CDR3 nucleotides are TGCAGCGTCGGTCCTGGTTCGGTCTCCTACAATGAGCAGTTCTTC.

V and J are TRBV30 and TRBJ2-7; D could derive from TRBD1 or TRBD2 (5 bases each). CDR3 length: 14 amino acids. Trimming shortened V by 1 base and J by 1 base, and 11 bases separated the two germline ends. The germline V gene has CDR1 GTSNPN and CDR2 SVGIG (reference sequence). DNA for the CDR3: TGTGCCTGGAGTGAAGGGACGGTTTCCTACGAGCAGTACTTC. Residues: CAWSEGTVSYEQYF. The full variable domain, with the rest looked up from reference TRBV30 and TRBJ2-7, is SQTIHQWPATLVQPVGSPLSLECTVEGTSNPNLYWYRQAAGRGLQLLFYSVGIGQISSEVPQNLSASRPQDRQFILSSKKLLLSDSGFYLCAWSEGTVSYEQYFGPGTRLTVT.

The sample holds one count of this clonotype. The rearrangement links TRBV27 to TRBJ1-1; tentatively, D is TRBD1 (6 bases). The CDR3 totals 13 residues. CDR1 and CDR2 from the germline V gene are MNHEY and SMNVEV (reference sequence). Trimming removed 8 bases from V and 2 bases from J, with 12 bases in between. CDR3 coding DNA: TGTGCCAGCGGCGGGGGGCAAAACACTGAAGCTTTCTTT. This gives the protein CASGGGQNTEAFF.

This chain joins TRBV10-3 and TRBJ2-3; D unresolved. V was trimmed by 10 bases and J by 2 bases, leaving 10 bases between them. CDR3 size: 12 residues. Germline V CDR1 and CDR2: ENHRY, SYGVKD. CDR3 nucleotide sequence: TGTGCCACTCAGCGAGACACAGATACGCAGTATTTT. Translation: CATQRDTDTQYF.

V and J are TRBV29-1 and TRBJ2-2, with 9 bases lining up with TRBD1. Per the germline V gene, CDR1 is SQVTM and CDR2 is ANQGSEA. J was trimmed by 4 bases and V by 4 bases; bases with no gene match: 7. The CDR3 runs 15 residues. This chain's CDR3 is CSVVWGQGVTGELFF. Here the CDR3 DNA reads TGCAGCGTTGTTTGGGGACAGGGAGTCACCGGGGAGCTGTTTTTT.

The J gene is TRBJ2-5, the V gene TRBV3-1, with TRBD2 matching 11 bases. The junction had 7 bases not matched to a gene; V was cut back by 1 base and J by 0 bases. Looked up from germline, CDR1 is LGHDT and CDR2 is YNNKEL (reference sequence). The CDR3 covers 18 residues. CDR3 residues: CASSQGRASGGYQETQYF. The CDR3 DNA follows: TGTGCCAGCAGCCAAGGTCGGGCTAGCGGGGGGTACCAAGAGACCCAGTACTTC.

V and J are TRBV7-9 and TRBJ1-4, with D perhaps TRBD1 (5 bases). Germline V gene sequence: CDR1 SEHNR, CDR2 FQNEAQ (reference sequence). The CDR3 has 14 residues. Deletions cut 7 bases from V and 8 bases from J, with 17 bases between. CDR3 protein: CASTGGRTGEKLFF. CDR3 DNA sequence: TGTGCCAGCACCGGGGGACGGACGGGGGAAAAACTGTTTTTT.

The rearrangement links TRBV6-2 or TRBV6-3 to TRBJ2-7; D is unresolved. CDR1 MNHEY and CDR2 SVGEGT come from the germline V gene. V dropped 2 bases and J dropped 2 bases, with 4 bases sitting between them. This CDR3 spans 12 amino acids. CDR3 amino acids: CASSYDPYEQYF. Here the CDR3 DNA reads TGTGCCAGCAGTTACGACCCCTACGAGCAGTACTTC.

V usage is TRBV12-3 or TRBV12-4 and J usage is TRBJ1-2, with no clear D. The ends were cut back, 5 bases at V and 7 bases at J, with 17 bases in the middle. The CDR3 length is 14 residues. CDR3 in DNA: TGTGCCAGCAGTCCGGGAACAAAGAGTCTTGGCTACACCTTC. Translating it yields CASSPGTKSLGYTF.

The CDR3 region is CASSQDRTTSYEQYF. CDR3 DNA: TGCGCCAGCAGCCAAGACCGGACGACCTCCTACGAGCAGTACTTC. This rearrangement joins TRBV4-3 to TRBJ2-7; unclear D gene. Trimming left V 0 bases short and J 0 bases short, with 9 bases between. Looked up from germline, CDR1 is LGHNA and CDR2 is YSLEER. This CDR3 is built from 15 residues.

The chain employs TRBV6-5 and TRBJ2-3; 7 bases are a match to TRBD1. The V gene's germline CDR1 is MNHEY and CDR2 SVGAGI. V lost 6 bases, J lost 4 bases, and 4 bases stayed unmatched. This CDR3 has 13 residues. The DNA for the CDR3 is TGTGCCAGCAGATCCCAGGGGGCAGATACGCAGTATTTT. This codes for CASRSQGADTQYF.

DNA of the CDR3: TGTGCCAGCAGTTTAAGTGCAGGGATCTCACCCCTCCACTTT. Translating it yields CASSLSAGISPLHF. The gene calls are TRBV27 and TRBJ1-6; possible D gene TRBD1, 5 bases. The CDR3 totals 14 residues. CDR1 MNHEY and CDR2 SMNVEV come from the germline V gene (reference sequence). V lost 2 bases, J lost 10 bases, and 12 bases lay in between.

The chain links TRBV20-1 to TRBJ2-5; 10 bases line up with TRBD2. CDR1 is DFQATT and CDR2 is SNEGSKA in the germline V gene (reference sequence). The CDR3 consists of 16 residues. V lost 0 bases to trimming and J lost 0 bases; unmatched junction nucleotides: 4. CDR3 DNA: TGCAGTGCTAGAGATCTGACTAGCGGGTACCAAGAGACCCAGTACTTC. Residues: CSARDLTSGYQETQYF.